This TCR beta chain was sequenced for a study of brain metastases from non-small cell lung cancer. Broader study findings: Brain metastases had lower T-cell infiltration than primary tumors. Expanded T-cell clones appeared in about 70% of brain metastases over primaries. Paired brain metastases and primary tumors largely shared TCR repertoires.

The germline V gene encodes CDR1 SNHLY and CDR2 FYNNEI. This CDR3 has 15 residues. The V segment lost 7 bases and the J segment 7 bases; nucleotides outside the gene matches: 9. In the case of this clone: Its antigen is currently unknown.

Only in-frame clones appear in the TCRdb table, and some are missing; sequencing was by immunoSEQ multiplex PCR. Among roughly 2,000 clones, around nine tenths were seen once, and the ten largest hold around 3%. Sequencing was performed on tissue from a brain metastasis. The source is a donor at least 40 years old with non-small cell lung cancer. This chain links TRBV2 with TRBJ2-4; 11 bases map to TRBD2. The chain's CDR3 is CASIPTSGGPNIQYF. DNA of the CDR3: TGTGCCAGCATCCCTACTAGCGGGGGACCGAACATTCAGTACTTC.